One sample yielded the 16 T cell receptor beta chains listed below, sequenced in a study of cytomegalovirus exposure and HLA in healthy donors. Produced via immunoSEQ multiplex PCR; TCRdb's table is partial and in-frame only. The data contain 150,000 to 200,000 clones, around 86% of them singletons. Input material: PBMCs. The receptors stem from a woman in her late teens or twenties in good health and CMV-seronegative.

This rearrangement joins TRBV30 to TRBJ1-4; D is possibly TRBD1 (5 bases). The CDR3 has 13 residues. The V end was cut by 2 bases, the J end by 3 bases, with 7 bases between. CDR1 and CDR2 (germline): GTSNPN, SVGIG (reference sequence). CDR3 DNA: TGTGCCTGGAGTTTGGGGCCTAATGAAAAACTGTTTTTT. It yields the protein CAWSLGPNEKLFF.

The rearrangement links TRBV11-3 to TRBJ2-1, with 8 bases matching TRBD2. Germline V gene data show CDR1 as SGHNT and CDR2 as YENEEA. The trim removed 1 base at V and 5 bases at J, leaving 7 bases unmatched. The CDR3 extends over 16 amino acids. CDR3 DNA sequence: TGTGCCAGCAGCTTAGTCGGGGGGGCCGGTGACAATGAGCAGTTCTTC. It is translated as CASSLVGGAGDNEQFF. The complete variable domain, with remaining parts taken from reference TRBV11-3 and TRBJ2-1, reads EAGVVQSPRYKIIEKKQPVAFWCNPISGHNTLYWYLQNLGQGPELLIRYENEEAVDDSQLPKDRFSAERLKGVDSTLKIQPAELGDSAVYLCASSLVGGAGDNEQFFGPGTRLTVL.

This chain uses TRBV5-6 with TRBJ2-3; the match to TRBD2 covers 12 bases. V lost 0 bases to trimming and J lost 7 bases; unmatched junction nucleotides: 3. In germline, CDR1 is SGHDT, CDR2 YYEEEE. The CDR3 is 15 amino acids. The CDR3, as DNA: TGTGCCAGCAGCTTGGGACTAGCGGGGGCAAATACGCAGTATTTT. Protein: CASSLGLAGANTQYF.

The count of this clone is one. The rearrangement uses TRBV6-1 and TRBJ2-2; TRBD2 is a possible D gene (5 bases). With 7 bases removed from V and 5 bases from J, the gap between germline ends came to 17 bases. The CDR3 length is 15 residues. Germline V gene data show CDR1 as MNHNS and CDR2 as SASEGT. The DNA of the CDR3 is TGTGCCAGCAAAAACTGGGGAGTAATTACCGGGGAGCTGTTTTTT. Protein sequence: CASKNWGVITGELFF.

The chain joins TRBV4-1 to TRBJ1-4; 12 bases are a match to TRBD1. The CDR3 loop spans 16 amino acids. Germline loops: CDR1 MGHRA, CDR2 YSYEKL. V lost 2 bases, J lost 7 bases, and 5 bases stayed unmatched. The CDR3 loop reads CASSQLGTGGFEKLFF. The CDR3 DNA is TGCGCCAGCAGCCAACTGGGGACAGGGGGCTTTGAAAAACTGTTTTTT.

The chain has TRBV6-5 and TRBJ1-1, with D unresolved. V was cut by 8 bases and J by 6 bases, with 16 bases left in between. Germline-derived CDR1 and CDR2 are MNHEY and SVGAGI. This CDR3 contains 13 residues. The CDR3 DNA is TGTGCCAGCTGGAGGACCAAATGGGCTGAAGCTTTCTTT. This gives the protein CASWRTKWAEAFF.

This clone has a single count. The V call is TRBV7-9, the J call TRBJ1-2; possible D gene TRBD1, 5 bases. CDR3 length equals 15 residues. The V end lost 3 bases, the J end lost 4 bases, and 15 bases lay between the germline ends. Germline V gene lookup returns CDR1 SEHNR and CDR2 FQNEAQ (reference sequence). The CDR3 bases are TGTGCCAGCAGCTTGGAGGGCAGGGAGACCTATGGCTACACCTTC. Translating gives CASSLEGRETYGYTF.

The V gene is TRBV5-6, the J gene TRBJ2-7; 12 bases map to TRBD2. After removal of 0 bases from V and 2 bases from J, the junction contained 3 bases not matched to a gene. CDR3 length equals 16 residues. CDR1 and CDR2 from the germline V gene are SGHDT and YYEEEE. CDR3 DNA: TGTGCCAGCAGCTTGGGGACTAGCGGGGTGGCCTACGAGCAGTACTTC. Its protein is CASSLGTSGVAYEQYF.

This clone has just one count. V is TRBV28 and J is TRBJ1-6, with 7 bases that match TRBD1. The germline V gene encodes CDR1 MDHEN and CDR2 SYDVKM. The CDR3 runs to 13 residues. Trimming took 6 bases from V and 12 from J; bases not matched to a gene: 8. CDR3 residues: CASSSRQGVPLHF. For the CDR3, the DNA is TGTGCCAGCAGCTCCCGACAGGGAGTACCCCTCCACTTT.

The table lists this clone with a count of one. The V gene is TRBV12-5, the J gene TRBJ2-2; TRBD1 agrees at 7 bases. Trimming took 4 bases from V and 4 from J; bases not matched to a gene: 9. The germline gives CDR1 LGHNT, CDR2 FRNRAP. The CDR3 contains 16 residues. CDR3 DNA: TGTGCTAGTGGTTCTTACAGGGGTGGGGGCACCGGGGAGCTGTTTTTT. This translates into CASGSYRGGGTGELFF. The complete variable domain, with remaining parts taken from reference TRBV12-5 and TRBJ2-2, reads DARVTQTPRHKVTEMGQEVTMRCQPILGHNTVFWYRQTMMQGLELLAYFRNRAPLDDSGMPKDRFSAEMPDATLATLKIQPSEPRDSAVYFCASGSYRGGGTGELFFGEGSRLTVL.

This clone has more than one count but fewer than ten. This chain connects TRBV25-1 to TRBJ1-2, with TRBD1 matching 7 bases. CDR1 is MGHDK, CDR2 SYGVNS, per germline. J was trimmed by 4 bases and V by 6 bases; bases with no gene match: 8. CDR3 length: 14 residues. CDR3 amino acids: CASSWGQTLYGYTF. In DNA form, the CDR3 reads TGTGCCAGCAGCTGGGGACAGACCCTCTATGGCTACACCTTC.

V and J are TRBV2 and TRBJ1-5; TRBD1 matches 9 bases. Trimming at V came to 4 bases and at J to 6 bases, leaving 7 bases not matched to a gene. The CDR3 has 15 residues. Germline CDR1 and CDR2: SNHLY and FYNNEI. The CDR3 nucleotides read TGTGCCAGCAGTGTACAGGGGGCCAGGAGTCAGCCCCAGCATTTT. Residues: CASSVQGARSQPQHF.

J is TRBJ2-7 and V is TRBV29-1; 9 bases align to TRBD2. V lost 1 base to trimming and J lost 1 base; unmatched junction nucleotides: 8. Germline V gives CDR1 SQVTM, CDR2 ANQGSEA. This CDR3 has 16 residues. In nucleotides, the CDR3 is TGCAGCGTTGAAGTGGTGGGCGGGGGGGCGTCCTACGAGCAGTACTTC. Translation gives CSVEVVGGGASYEQYF.

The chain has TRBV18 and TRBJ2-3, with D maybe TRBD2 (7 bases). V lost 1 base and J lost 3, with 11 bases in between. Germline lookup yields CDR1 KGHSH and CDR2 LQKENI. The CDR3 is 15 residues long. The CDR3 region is CASSPRGGVTDTQYF. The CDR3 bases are TGTGCCAGCTCACCACGAGGGGGGGTAACAGATACGCAGTATTTT.

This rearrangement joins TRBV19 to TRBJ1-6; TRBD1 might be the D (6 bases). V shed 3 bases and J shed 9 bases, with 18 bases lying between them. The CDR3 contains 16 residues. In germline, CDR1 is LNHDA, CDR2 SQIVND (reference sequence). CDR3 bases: TGTGCCAGTAGTATCTACAGGGCCCTTAGGGGTTCACCCCTCCACTTT. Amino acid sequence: CASSIYRALRGSPLHF.

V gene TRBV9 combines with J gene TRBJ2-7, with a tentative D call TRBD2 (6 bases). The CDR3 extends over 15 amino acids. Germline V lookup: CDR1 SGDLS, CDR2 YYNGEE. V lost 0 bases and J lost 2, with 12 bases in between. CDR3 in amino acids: CASSVGGTEAYEQYF. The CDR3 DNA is TGTGCCAGCAGCGTAGGCGGGACTGAAGCCTACGAGCAGTACTTC.